One T cell receptor (beta chain) is described in this entry. Which antigen it targets is not known. A clone one base away is much larger, so this may be a read error. Library generation was performed with RACE. The instrument given in TCRdb is NextSeq 500. During library preparation, unique molecular identifiers were attached to individual cDNA molecules so that TCRs could be counted in a quantitative, reproducible way. Each blood RNA sample was used to sequence both TCR alpha and TCR beta chains. Per the authors' processing: A median of about 89,000 TCRs per sample was observed, with a range of 23,224 to 690,600. V, J and CDR3 annotation of the TCR reads was performed with the Decombinator software suite. For PS versus PT1 abundance plots, all samples were subsampled to the same number of TCRs (28,000). TCRs were defined as expanded if absent before sensitization and observed at least eight times at the 2-week time point. TCRdb passed the public sequencing reads through fastp at Q25 and MiXCR, retaining productive beta sequences. Every distinct CDR3 protein forms one entry, paired with its most common genes and DNA. The V and J calls were not made by the authors but by TCRdb's processing. This sample lists about 40,000 distinct CDR3 sequences; under 12% were detected once. The ten largest clones take up 5% to 6.5% of the sample.

This sample was taken from a study of human T cells and chemical hapten exposure listed by TCRdb under 2021. About the investigation overall: For sensitization, 2% DPC in acetone was applied to a roughly 2 cm by roughly 2 cm area of upper inner arm skin. Some 29 alopecia patients gave blood for TCR sequencing at one to four time points (pre-sensitization, 2, 6 and 24 weeks). Patch tests used Finn chambers with 0.01% DPC on the upper back, scored after 6 days by International Contact Dermatitis Research Group standards. Alopecia areata with under or over 50% scalp involvement, alopecia totalis and alopecia universalis were represented in the patient cohort, which was mostly female. Throughout the study period of around 24 weeks, patients also received therapeutic DPC doses to the scalp every week. Libraries were pooled for sequencing, and variation in per-sample TCR yields was attributed mainly to small differences in library volumes within the pool. The study tracked peripheral blood TCR repertoire changes in vivo during primary and secondary sensitization to the hapten diphenylcyclopropenone (DPC) in alopecia patients. Blood samples were taken from patients before sensitization (week 0) and at 2, 6 and about 24 weeks after DPC sensitization.

In the paper's terms, the time point label means: pre-sensitization, week 0. According to the study, the label for this sample's treatment or condition signals: therapeutic diphenylcyclopropenone sensitization with weekly scalp DPC. At every patch-test visit, the blood draw took place before the patch test was put on. Eligible patients were aged 18 to 70, diagnosed with alopecia, deemed suitable for DPC therapy, and excluded if pregnant. Total RNA was extracted from unfractionated whole blood collected in Tempus Blood RNA tubes. The paper's findings and limits, for the study overall: Patch test score correlated positively with the number of PT1 expanded TCRs, reaching significance at thresholds 8, 16 and 32 but not at 4. After repeated subsampling, the strength of the expansion versus patch-test correlation and the threshold at which it became significant changed. Compared with pre-sensitization or healthy control sets, expanded TCRs formed significantly more large CDR3 similarity clusters, which is consistent with antigen-driven responses. Because every patient had alopecia, a presumed autoimmune disease, the patients' immune response might differ from that of healthy individuals. No change with DPC sensitization was found in the number of TCRs above 1 in 1000 frequency, and no evidence of global repertoire structure alterations was found.

This material consisted of whole blood, taken in connection with sensitization to the hapten diphenylcyclopropenone (DPC). This TCR was recovered from a man younger than 40 with alopecia areata. Some clones in this sample may be carry-over from other donors' samples.

The CDR3 has the sequence CASSEAADTHNEQFF. In nucleotides, the sequence is TGTGCCAGCAGTGAAGCCGCGGACACCCACAATGAGCAGTTCTTC. Recombination connected TRBV6-1 to TRBJ2-1; the D region possibly corresponds to TRBD1 (5 bases align). The CDR3 numbers 15 residues from cysteine through phenylalanine. CDR3 DNA only is kept here, 45 bases in frame from base 1. The germline V gene provides CDR1 MNHNS and CDR2 SASEGT. V is shortened by 0 bases, J by 5 bases, and the region joining them spans 11 bases.